These 21 T cell receptor beta chains share one sample of origin, sequenced in a study of early stage breast cancer tumors listed by TCRdb under 2017. Preparation of the library involved the immunoSEQ multiplex PCR assay. Entries here come from immuneACCESS through TCRdb and include only in-frame sequences with V and J called. Some clones fail to appear in such tables; in the studies checked, an unresolved V gene covers under half of the shortfall, and the cause of the remainder is unknown. This sample has about 53,000 clones in its table, and about 89% of those were observed once. The ten biggest clones cover 4% to 5.5% of the sample. The sequenced sample was blood. Receptors originate from a person aged 65 to 85 with breast cancer.

This chain connects TRBV29-1 to TRBJ2-7, with 8 bases aligning to TRBD1. Germline assignment: CDR1 SQVTM and CDR2 ANQGSEA. The CDR3 length is 13 residues. With 4 bases clipped from V and 1 base from J, the junction kept 3 bases outside the gene matches. Written as DNA, the CDR3 is TGCAGCGTTGCGGGGACAGGTTCCTACGAGCAGTACTTC. Translating it yields CSVAGTGSYEQYF.

This chain links TRBV30 with TRBJ2-7; TRBD2 matches 11 bases. CDR1 is GTSNPN and CDR2 is SVGIG in the germline V gene (reference sequence). CDR3 size: 16 residues. The J segment lost 3 bases and the V segment lost 4 bases, leaving 11 bases of the junction unmatched. Written as DNA, the CDR3 is TGTGCCTGGACTAGCGGGGGGTCCTATGCGGGCTACGAGCAGTACTTC. As protein: CAWTSGGSYAGYEQYF.

This clone was seen a handful of times. This chain links TRBV7-3 with TRBJ2-5, with D possibly TRBD1 on 5 matching bases. Trimming cost V 5 bases and J 5 bases, with 12 bases left between them. The CDR3 has 13 residues. Looked up from germline, CDR1 is SGHTA and CDR2 is FQGTGA. CDR3 in DNA: TGTGCCAGCAGCGCGCTCCAGGGTGAGACCCAGTACTTC. It is translated as CASSALQGETQYF. The variable domain in full, completed from reference TRBV7-3 and TRBJ2-5, reads GAGVSQTPSNKVTEKGKYVELRCDPISGHTALYWYRQSLGQGPEFLIYFQGTGAADDSGLPNDRFFAVRPEGSVSTLKIQRTERGDSAVYLCASSALQGETQYFGPGTRLLVL.

This clone is a singleton in its sample. The CDR3 sequence is CASRPTGSDTQYF. The CDR3 DNA follows: TGTGCCAGCAGACCCACAGGGTCGGATACGCAGTATTTT. The V gene is TRBV6-5, the J gene TRBJ2-3, with TRBD1 as a possible D gene (6 bases). This CDR3 has 13 residues. CDR1 MNHEY and CDR2 SVGAGI come from the germline V gene. Trimming took 6 bases from V and 6 from J, leaving 13 bases between them.

The chain joins TRBV18 to TRBJ1-2; TRBD1 aligns across 12 bases. From germline, CDR1 is KGHSH and CDR2 LQKENI. CDR3 size: 15 residues. Unmatched junction bases numbered 6, after V lost 5 bases and J lost 5 bases. The CDR3 reads CASSSGTGGSYGYTF. DNA for the CDR3: TGTGCCAGCTCAAGCGGGACAGGGGGCTCGTATGGCTACACCTTC. Drawing the rest from reference TRBV18 and TRBJ1-2, the complete variable domain is NAGVMQNPRHLVRRRGQEARLRCSPMKGHSHVYWYRQLPEEGLKFMVYLQKENIIDESGMPKERFSAEFPKEGPSILRIQQVVRGDSAAYFCASSSGTGGSYGYTFGSGTRLTVV.

This chain links TRBV5-1 with TRBJ2-1; a possible D gene is TRBD2 (6 bases). The germline V gene encodes CDR1 SGHRS and CDR2 YFSETQ. The length of the CDR3 is 14 residues. Trimming took off 2 bases at V and 2 bases at J, with 8 bases between the two ends. This CDR3 reads CASSLGGAYNEQFF. DNA of the CDR3: TGCGCCAGCAGCTTAGGCGGGGCCTACAATGAGCAGTTCTTC.

The chain links TRBV5-1 to TRBJ2-7, with TRBD2 as a possible D gene (6 bases). V was clipped by 0 bases and J by 5 bases, with 15 bases between them. Germline-derived CDR1 and CDR2 are SGHRS and YFSETQ. The CDR3 contains 15 residues. CDR3 residues: CASSLARGMVNEQYF. CDR3 DNA sequence: TGCGCCAGCAGCTTGGCTCGGGGGATGGTGAACGAGCAGTACTTC.

The gene calls are TRBV5-6 and TRBJ2-1; D uncertain. Germline-derived CDR1 and CDR2 are SGHDT and YYEEEE. V was clipped by 3 bases and J by 4 bases, with 2 bases between them. The CDR3 loop spans 11 amino acids. The CDR3 nucleotides read TGTGCCAGCAGCTCTTACAATGAGCAGTTCTTC. Translated: CASSSYNEQFF.

The genes are TRBV11-2 and TRBJ2-3; 8 bases line up with TRBD2. Germline V CDR1 and CDR2: SGHAT, FQNNGV. The CDR3 length is 16 residues. J gave up 2 bases and V 2 bases, and 6 bases lay outside the gene matches. The CDR3: CASSLIGGGYTDTQYF. Here the CDR3 DNA reads TGTGCCAGCAGCTTAATCGGGGGGGGTTACACAGATACGCAGTATTTT.

This chain uses TRBV6-4 with TRBJ1-4; TRBD1 agrees at 10 bases. V gave up 10 bases and J gave up 5 bases; unmatched junction bases: 4. There are 13 residues in the CDR3. CDR1 MRHNA and CDR2 SNTAGT come from the germline V gene. This chain's CDR3 is CANLGQGNEKLFF. The CDR3 DNA reads as TGTGCCAATCTGGGACAGGGGAATGAAAAACTGTTTTTT.

This clone was counted a single time. CDR3 region: CASSFSGRVSYEQYF. As DNA, the CDR3 is TGCGCCAGCAGCTTTAGCGGGAGGGTCTCCTACGAGCAGTACTTC. V and J are TRBV5-1 and TRBJ2-7, with TRBD2 matching 11 bases. The length of the CDR3 is 15 residues. From germline, CDR1 is SGHRS and CDR2 YFSETQ. V lost 2 bases and J lost 0; bases outside the gene matches: 1.

The CDR3 sequence is CASSQFRTGVRYNSPLHF. Here the CDR3 DNA reads TGCGCCAGCAGCCAATTTAGGACAGGGGTAAGGTATAATTCACCCCTCCACTTT. The chain is built from TRBV4-1 and TRBJ1-6; TRBD1 agrees at 9 bases. The ends lost 2 bases at V and 4 bases at J; junction bases unmatched: 9. The germline V gene has CDR1 MGHRA and CDR2 YSYEKL. This CDR3 has 18 amino acids.

The J gene is TRBJ1-1, the V gene TRBV6-1; 9 bases line up with TRBD1. In germline, CDR1 is MNHNS, CDR2 SASEGT. The V segment lost 5 bases and the J segment 4 bases; nucleotides outside the gene matches: 5. The length of the CDR3 is 14 residues. Here the CDR3 reads CASSLTTGGTEAFF. In DNA form, the CDR3 reads TGTGCCAGCAGTCTAACGACAGGGGGCACTGAAGCTTTCTTT.

The chain uses TRBV6-5 and TRBJ2-7, with D maybe TRBD2 (5 bases). The CDR3 runs to 12 residues. CDR1 is MNHEY and CDR2 is SVGAGI in the germline V gene. The V gene lost 8 bases and the J gene lost 6 bases, with 14 bases spanning the gap. In DNA form, the CDR3 reads TGTGCCAGCTTGACTACCCGCGGCGAGCAGTACTTC. It is translated as CASLTTRGEQYF.

V usage is TRBV6-5 and J usage is TRBJ2-7; 14 bases match TRBD2. The V gene end was trimmed by 5 bases and the J gene end by 7 bases; junction bases not matched to a gene: 7. The germline V gene has CDR1 MNHEY and CDR2 SVGAGI. This CDR3 spans 15 amino acids. The CDR3 nucleotides are TGTGCCAGCAGTATGACTAGCGGGGGGGGAAGGGAGCAGTACTTC. Protein product: CASSMTSGGGREQYF.

This clone has a single count. The chain carries TRBV21-1 and TRBJ1-1; the D segment call TRBD1 is taken from the table without a DNA check. TRBV21-1 is designated a pseudogene. The CDR3 totals 12 residues. CDR3 loop: CASSPRTVEAFF. The CDR3 coding sequence is TGTGCCAGCAGCCCGCGGACAGTTGAAGCTTTCTTT.

V gene TRBV5-6 combines with J gene TRBJ1-2; D perhaps matches TRBD1 (5 bases). This CDR3 spans 13 amino acids. V was clipped by 3 bases and J by 2 bases, with 8 bases between them. Germline lookup yields CDR1 SGHDT and CDR2 YYEEEE. DNA of the CDR3: TGTGCCAGCAGCTCTAGGGGAAACTATGGCTACACCTTC. Amino acid sequence: CASSSRGNYGYTF.

J is TRBJ2-2 and V is TRBV11-3, with TRBD1 identical over 9 bases. The CDR3 is 15 residues long. The germline gives CDR1 SGHNT, CDR2 YENEEA. V shed 2 bases, J shed 5 bases, and the junction held 3 bases outside the gene matches. The CDR3 loop is CASSLRTGETGELFF. The CDR3 coding sequence is TGTGCCAGCAGCTTACGGACAGGGGAGACCGGGGAGCTGTTTTTT.

This chain joins TRBV18 and TRBJ2-4; 9 bases fit TRBD1. This CDR3 has 17 amino acids. Trimming removed 0 bases from V and 10 bases from J; junction bases left unmatched: 13. CDR1 KGHSH and CDR2 LQKENI come from the germline V gene. CDR3 region: CASSPPTTGGTWGIQYF. The CDR3 DNA sequence: TGTGCCAGCTCACCACCAACGACAGGGGGGACGTGGGGAATTCAGTACTTC.

DNA of the CDR3: TGTGCCAGCTCACCGCGACAGGCCCCGGGAGATACGCAGTATTTT. Protein sequence: CASSPRQAPGDTQYF. The chain carries TRBV18 and TRBJ2-3; TRBD1 is a possible D gene (6 bases). Germline CDR1 is KGHSH and CDR2 is LQKENI. The CDR3 length is 15 residues. V was clipped by 3 bases and J by 5 bases, with 15 bases between them.

V usage is TRBV5-1 and J usage is TRBJ2-1; 11 bases fit TRBD2. This CDR3 contains 11 residues. Germline CDR1 SGHRS, CDR2 YFSETQ. Here the CDR3 DNA reads TGCGCTAGCGGGAGGGACGGTGAGCAGTTCTTC. Encoded protein: CASGRDGEQFF. The full variable domain, in which reference TRBV5-1 and TRBJ2-1 provide the parts outside the CDR3, is KAGVTQTPRYLIKTRGQQVTLSCSPISGHRSVSWYQQTPGQGLQFLFEYFSETQRNKGNFPGRFSGRQFSNSRSEMNVSTLELGDSALYLCASGRDGEQFFGPGTRLTVL.